Here is one T cell receptor beta chain with its context. Germline V lookup: CDR1 SGHRS, CDR2 YFSETQ. The V and J ends lost 4 bases and 6 bases, in that order; junction bases with no gene match: 4. The CDR3 consists of 14 residues. The sample originates from a study of PD-1 blockade in classical Hodgkin lymphoma. Regarding time point: cycle 4 day 1 (C4D1), after about 6 weeks of nivolumab. Each and every patient relapsed after autologous stem cell transplantation, and patients got differing brentuximab vedotin exposure. Thawed PBMCs yielded CD4+ T cells through magnetic negative selection. Sequencing used immunoSEQ multiplex PCR; TCRdb keeps in-frame clones, though not all of them. Here the sample spans 8,000 to 10,000 clones, roughly four fifths being singletons.

V gene TRBV5-1 combines with J gene TRBJ1-2; the match to TRBD1 covers 12 bases. This receptor was obtained from a human donor with classical Hodgkin lymphoma. Source: CD4+ T cells from blood, taken before the fourth cycle of nivolumab. CDR3 region: CASSPGQGAHGYTF. CDR3 nucleotides: TGCGCCAGCAGCCCGGGACAGGGGGCTCATGGCTACACCTTC.